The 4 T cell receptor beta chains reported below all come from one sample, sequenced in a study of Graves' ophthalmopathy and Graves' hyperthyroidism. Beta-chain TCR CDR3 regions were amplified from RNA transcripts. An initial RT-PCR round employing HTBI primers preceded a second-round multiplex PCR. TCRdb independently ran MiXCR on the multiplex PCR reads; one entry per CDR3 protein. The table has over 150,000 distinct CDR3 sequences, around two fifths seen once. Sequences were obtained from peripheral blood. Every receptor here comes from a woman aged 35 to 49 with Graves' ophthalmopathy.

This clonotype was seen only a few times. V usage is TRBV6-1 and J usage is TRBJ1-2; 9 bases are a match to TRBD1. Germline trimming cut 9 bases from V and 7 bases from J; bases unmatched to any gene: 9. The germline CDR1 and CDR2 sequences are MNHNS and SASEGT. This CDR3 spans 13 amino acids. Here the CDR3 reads CASRDRESGGYTF. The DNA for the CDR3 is TGTGCCAGTCGGGACAGGGAAAGTGGTGGCTACACCTTC.

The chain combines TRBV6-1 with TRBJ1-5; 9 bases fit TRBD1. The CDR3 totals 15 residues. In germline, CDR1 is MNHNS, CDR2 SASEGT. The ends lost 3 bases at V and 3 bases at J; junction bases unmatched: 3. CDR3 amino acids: CASSEGQGDNQPQHF. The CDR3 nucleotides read TGTGCCAGCAGTGAGGGACAGGGAGACAATCAGCCCCAGCATTTT.

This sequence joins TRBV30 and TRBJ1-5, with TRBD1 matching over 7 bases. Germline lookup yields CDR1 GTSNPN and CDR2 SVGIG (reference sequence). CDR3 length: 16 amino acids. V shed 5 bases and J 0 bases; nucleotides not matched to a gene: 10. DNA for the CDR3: TGTGCCTGGGATACAGGGGAGCGGCTTAGCAATCAGCCCCAGCATTTT. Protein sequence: CAWDTGERLSNQPQHF.

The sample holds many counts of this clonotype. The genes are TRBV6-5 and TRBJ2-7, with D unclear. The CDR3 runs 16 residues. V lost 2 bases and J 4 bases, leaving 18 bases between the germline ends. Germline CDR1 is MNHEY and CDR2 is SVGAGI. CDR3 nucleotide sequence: TGTGCCAGCAGTTACGGCTTTCAGGTCTCCGGGTACGAGCAGTACTTC. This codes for CASSYGFQVSGYEQYF.